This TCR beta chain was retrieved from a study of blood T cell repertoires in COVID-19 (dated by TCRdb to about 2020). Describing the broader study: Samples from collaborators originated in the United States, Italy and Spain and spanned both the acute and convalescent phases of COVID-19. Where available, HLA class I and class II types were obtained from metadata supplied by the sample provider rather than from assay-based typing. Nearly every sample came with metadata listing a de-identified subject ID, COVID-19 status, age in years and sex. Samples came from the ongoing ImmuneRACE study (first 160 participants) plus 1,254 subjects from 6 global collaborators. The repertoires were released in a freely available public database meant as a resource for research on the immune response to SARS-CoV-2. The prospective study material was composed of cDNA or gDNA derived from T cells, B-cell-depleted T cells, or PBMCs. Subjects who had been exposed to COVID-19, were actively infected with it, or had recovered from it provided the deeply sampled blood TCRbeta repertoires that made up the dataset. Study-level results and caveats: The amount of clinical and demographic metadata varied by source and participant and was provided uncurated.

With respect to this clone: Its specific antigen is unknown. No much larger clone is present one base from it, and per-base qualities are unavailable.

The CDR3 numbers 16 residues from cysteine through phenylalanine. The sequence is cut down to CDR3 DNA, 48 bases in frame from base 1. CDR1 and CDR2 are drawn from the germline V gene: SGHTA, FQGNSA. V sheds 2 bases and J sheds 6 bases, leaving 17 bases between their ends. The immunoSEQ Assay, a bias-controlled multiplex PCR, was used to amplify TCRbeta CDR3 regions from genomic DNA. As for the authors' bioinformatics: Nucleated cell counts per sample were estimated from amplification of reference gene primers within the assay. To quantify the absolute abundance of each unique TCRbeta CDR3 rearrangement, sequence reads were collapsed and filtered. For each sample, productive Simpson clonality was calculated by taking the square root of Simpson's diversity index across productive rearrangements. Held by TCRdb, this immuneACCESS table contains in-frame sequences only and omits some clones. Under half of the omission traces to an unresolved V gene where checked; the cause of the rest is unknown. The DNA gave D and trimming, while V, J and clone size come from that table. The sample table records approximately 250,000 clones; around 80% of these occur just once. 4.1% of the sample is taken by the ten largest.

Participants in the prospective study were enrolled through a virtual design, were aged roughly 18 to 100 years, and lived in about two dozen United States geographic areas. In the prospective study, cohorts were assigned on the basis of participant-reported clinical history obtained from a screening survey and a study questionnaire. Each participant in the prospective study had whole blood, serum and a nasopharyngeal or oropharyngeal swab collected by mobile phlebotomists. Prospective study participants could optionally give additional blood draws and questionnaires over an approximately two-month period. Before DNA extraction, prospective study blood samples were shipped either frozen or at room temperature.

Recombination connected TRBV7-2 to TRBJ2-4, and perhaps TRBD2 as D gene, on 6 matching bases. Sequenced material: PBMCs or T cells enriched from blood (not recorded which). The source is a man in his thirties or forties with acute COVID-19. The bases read TGTGCCAGCAGCTTACCCGGGACTGCGGGCTTAAACATTCAGTACTTC. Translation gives CASSLPGTAGLNIQYF.